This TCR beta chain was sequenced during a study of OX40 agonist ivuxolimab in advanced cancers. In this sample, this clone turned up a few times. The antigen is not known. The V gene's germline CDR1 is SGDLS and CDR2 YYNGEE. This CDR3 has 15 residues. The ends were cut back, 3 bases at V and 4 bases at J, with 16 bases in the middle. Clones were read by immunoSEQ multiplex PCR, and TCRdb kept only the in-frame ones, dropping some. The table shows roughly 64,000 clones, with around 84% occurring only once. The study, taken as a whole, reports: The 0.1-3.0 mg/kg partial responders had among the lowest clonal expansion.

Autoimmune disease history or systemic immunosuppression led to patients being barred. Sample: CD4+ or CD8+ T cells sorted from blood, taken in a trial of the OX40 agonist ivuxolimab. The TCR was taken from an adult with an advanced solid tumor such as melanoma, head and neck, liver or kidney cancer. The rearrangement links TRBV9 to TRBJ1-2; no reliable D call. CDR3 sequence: CASSEDGGVPYGYTF. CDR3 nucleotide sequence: TGTGCCAGCAGCGAGGATGGTGGGGTTCCCTATGGCTACACCTTC.